This record concerns one T cell receptor (delta chain) sequence. Its antigen is unknown. Germline lookup yields CDR1 GEAIGNYY and CDR2 EKD. There are 20 residues in the CDR3. The V end was cut by 0 bases, the J end by 0 bases, with 25 bases between. Extracted RNA was reverse transcribed into cDNA. The CDR3 regions were amplified by multiplex PCR from V-gene primers to a constant-region primer. TCRdb re-called the multiplex PCR reads through CATT. The sample includes 50,000 to 60,000 delta-chain clones, around 15% of them seen just once. This entry belongs to a study of Vδ1+ human thymocytes. General study points: In the thymus, TRG and TRD repertoires looked highly polyclonal with Gaussian CDR3 lengths.

The TCR originated in a girl under three years old who had congenital heart surgery. The specimen was Vdelta1+ gamma-delta thymocytes from the thymus. Subset specified: FACS-sorted CD3+ TCRalphabeta- TCRVdelta1+ TCRVdelta2- thymocytes. The chain recombines TRDV2 with TRDJ1, with D tentatively TRDD3 (5 bases). The DNA for the CDR3 is TGTGCCTGTGACACCGGCATTTTGCTTCTCGGAATGGGGAACACCGATAAACTCATCTTT. It specifies CACDTGILLLGMGNTDKLIF.